These 32 T cell receptor beta chains originate from one sample sequenced in a study of OX40 agonist ivuxolimab in advanced cancers. The method was immunoSEQ multiplex PCR; TCRdb's version includes in-frame clones alone and lacks a portion of them. The top ten clones hold approximately 1.3% of a sample with around 67,000 clones, about 85% of them seen once. Here the sequenced sample was CD4+ or CD8+ T cells sorted from blood, taken in a trial of the OX40 agonist ivuxolimab. These receptors were collected from an adult with an advanced solid tumor such as melanoma, head and neck, liver or kidney cancer.

The chain carries TRBV4-1 and TRBJ1-5, with D possibly being TRBD1 (5 bases). Trimming cost V 1 base and J 0 bases, with 16 bases left between them. CDR3 length equals 18 residues. CDR1 is MGHRA, CDR2 YSYEKL, per germline. The CDR3 DNA reads TGCGCCAGCAGCCAAGGAGGGGCCGGTCCGTATAGCAATCAGCCCCAGCATTTT. Translating it yields CASSQGGAGPYSNQPQHF.

This chain joins TRBV5-1 and TRBJ2-2; 9 bases are shared with TRBD1. Germline V CDR1 and CDR2: SGHRS, YFSETQ. This CDR3 has 19 amino acids. The V segment lost 0 bases and the J segment 4 bases; nucleotides outside the gene matches: 13. CDR3 in DNA: TGCGCCAGCAGCTTGGGTGCGGGAAGAGGGACAGGGTCCACCGGGGAGCTGTTTTTT. This codes for CASSLGAGRGTGSTGELFF.

This clone was recorded once. This chain joins TRBV29-1 and TRBJ1-4; D might be TRBD1 (5 bases). The CDR3 extends over 13 amino acids. Germline V lookup: CDR1 SQVTM, CDR2 ANQGSEA. Trimming removed 5 bases at V and 4 bases at J, with 11 bases between. This chain's CDR3 is CSVSTVGNEKLFF. The CDR3 DNA reads as TGCAGCGTTTCGACAGTGGGTAATGAAAAACTGTTTTTT.

The chain has TRBV6-5 and TRBJ2-1; TRBD2 agrees at 9 bases. Germline values: CDR1 MNHEY, CDR2 SVGAGI. CDR3 length: 15 residues. J gave up 0 bases and V 6 bases, and 3 bases lay outside the gene matches. The CDR3 here is CASRVSGSSYNEQFF. The CDR3 region has the DNA TGTGCCAGCAGGGTTAGCGGGAGCTCCTACAATGAGCAGTTCTTC.

The chain combines TRBV6-1 with TRBJ2-2; the D gene is possibly TRBD1 (6 bases). There are 14 residues in the CDR3. Germline CDR1 and CDR2: MNHNS and SASEGT. V was cut by 2 bases and J by 6 bases, with 10 bases left in between. As DNA, the CDR3 is TGTGCCAGCAGTGAACAAACAGGGTCCGGGGAGCTGTTTTTT. Translation: CASSEQTGSGELFF.

The chain recombines TRBV19 with TRBJ2-7, with D hard to call. This CDR3 has 13 amino acids. The V gene lost 4 bases and the J gene lost 3 bases, with 10 bases spanning the gap. Germline values: CDR1 LNHDA, CDR2 SQIVND (reference sequence). This CDR3 reads CASSSQHSYEQYF. For the CDR3, the DNA is TGTGCCAGTAGTAGCCAACATAGCTACGAGCAGTACTTC.

V is TRBV7-9 and J is TRBJ2-5, with D perhaps matching TRBD1 or TRBD2 (6 bases each). Deletions cut 2 bases from V and 5 bases from J, with 12 bases between. Germline assignment: CDR1 SEHNR and CDR2 FQNEAQ (reference sequence). The CDR3 extends over 14 amino acids. The CDR3 coding sequence is TGTGCCAGCAGCTTAACAACAGGGAGGGAGACCCAGTACTTC. Translating it yields CASSLTTGRETQYF.

This clone was picked up one time. The chain combines TRBV27 with TRBJ1-5; the D gene is possibly TRBD1 (6 bases). The CDR3 has 14 residues. CDR1 is MNHEY and CDR2 is SMNVEV in the germline V gene (reference sequence). Trimming pared 2 bases from V and 6 bases from J, leaving 11 bases between. The DNA of the CDR3 is TGTGCCAGCAGTTTACTGGGGGGCGGTCAGCCCCAGCATTTT. The encoded protein is CASSLLGGGQPQHF.

V usage is TRBV5-1 and J usage is TRBJ1-5; D is unresolved. The CDR3 is 13 amino acids. CDR1 and CDR2 (germline): SGHRS, YFSETQ. With 2 bases removed from V and 4 bases from J, the gap between germline ends came to 7 bases. The CDR3 protein is CASSFEGNQPQHF. As DNA, the CDR3 is TGCGCCAGCAGCTTTGAGGGAAATCAGCCCCAGCATTTT.

This clone was found once. The rearrangement uses TRBV15 and TRBJ1-2; D is uncertain. From germline, CDR1 is LNHNV and CDR2 YYDKDF (reference sequence). The CDR3 consists of 13 residues. Trimming left V 5 bases short and J 4 bases short, with 11 bases between. Here the CDR3 DNA reads TGTGCCACCAGCCCACGGACGGGCTATGGCTACACCTTC. Amino acids: CATSPRTGYGYTF.

This clone was seen a single time. The chain combines TRBV11-2 with TRBJ2-1; possibly TRBD1 or TRBD2 for D (6 bases each). Germline values: CDR1 SGHAT, CDR2 FQNNGV. Trimming removed 5 bases at V and 0 bases at J, with 11 bases between. CDR3 length equals 15 residues. The CDR3 loop reads CASSPGGLSYNEQFF. In DNA, the CDR3 is TGTGCCAGCAGCCCCGGGGGCCTCTCCTACAATGAGCAGTTCTTC.

The chain combines TRBV7-2 with TRBJ2-1; TRBD2 matches 9 bases. This CDR3 has 16 amino acids. Germline CDR1 reads SGHTA; CDR2 reads FQGNSA. The junction had 18 bases not matched to a gene; V was cut back by 6 bases and J by 12 bases. The CDR3 DNA is TGTGCCAGCAGGCGCCCGGGACTAGCCAATGATACCTCGCAGTTCTTC. The encoded protein is CASRRPGLANDTSQFF.

The gene calls are TRBV4-3 and TRBJ2-7; 8 nucleotides line up with TRBD1. The CDR3 sequence is 14 residues long. The junction had 2 bases not matched to a gene; V was cut back by 4 bases and J by 0 bases. CDR1 is LGHNA, CDR2 YSLEER, per germline. The CDR3 loop is CASSRDRGSYEQYF. The CDR3 nucleotides are TGCGCCAGCAGCCGAGACAGGGGCTCCTACGAGCAGTACTTC.

The gene calls are TRBV2 and TRBJ2-5, with D perhaps matching TRBD1 (5 bases). This CDR3 has 13 amino acids. V lost 4 bases and J 5 bases, leaving 11 bases between the germline ends. From germline, CDR1 is SNHLY and CDR2 FYNNEI. This chain's CDR3 is CASSGQLGETQYF. DNA for the CDR3: TGTGCCAGCAGTGGACAGTTGGGGGAGACCCAGTACTTC.

The chain joins TRBV6-5 to TRBJ2-1; no definite D call. The CDR3 is 15 residues long. V dropped 4 bases and J dropped 0 bases, with 10 bases sitting between them. Germline CDR1 MNHEY, CDR2 SVGAGI. CDR3 nucleotides: TGTGCCAGCAGTTTTACTGCGAGCTCCTACAATGAGCAGTTCTTC. It translates to CASSFTASSYNEQFF.

This chain links TRBV7-9 with TRBJ2-5, with TRBD2 matching 11 bases. The J call may be faulty, since TRBJ2-7 better matches the DNA end. The CDR3 totals 15 residues. The germline gives CDR1 SEHNR, CDR2 FQNEAQ (reference sequence). The CDR3 protein is CASSLGSGRAYEQYF. CDR3 DNA: TGTGCCAGCAGCTTAGGTAGCGGGAGGGCCTACGAGCAGTACTTC.

This clone was detected once. V gene TRBV2 combines with J gene TRBJ2-2; the match to TRBD1 covers 7 bases. The CDR3 contains 15 residues. The germline V gene encodes CDR1 SNHLY and CDR2 FYNNEI. V lost 6 bases to trimming and J lost 7 bases; unmatched junction nucleotides: 11. The DNA for the CDR3 is TGTGCCAGCAGCGACGACAGGGCTGTCATCGGGGAGCTGTTTTTT. Its translation: CASSDDRAVIGELFF.

The chain carries TRBV10-2 and TRBJ2-5; 11 nucleotides line up with TRBD2. The CDR3 runs to 15 residues. Looked up from germline, CDR1 is WSHSY and CDR2 is SAAADI. V shed 7 bases, J shed 5 bases, and the junction held 9 bases outside the gene matches. The CDR3 nucleotides read TGCGCCAGCACCCCGGGACTAGCGGAACGGGAGACCCAGTACTTC. This sequence encodes CASTPGLAERETQYF.

This chain connects TRBV9 to TRBJ2-5; TRBD2 agrees at 10 bases. This CDR3 contains 14 residues. Germline CDR1 reads SGDLS; CDR2 reads YYNGEE. V gave up 4 bases and J gave up 3 bases; unmatched junction bases: 3. CDR3 sequence reads: CASSPSGGEETQYF. The CDR3 bases are TGTGCCAGCAGCCCGAGCGGGGGGGAAGAGACCCAGTACTTC. The variable domain in full, with the rest retrieved from reference TRBV9 and TRBJ2-5, is DSGVTQTPKHLITATGQRVTLRCSPRSGDLSVYWYQQSLDQGLQFLIQYYNGEERAKGNILERFSAQQFPDLHSELNLSSLELGDSALYFCASSPSGGEETQYFGPGTRLLVL.

The genes are TRBV7-2 and TRBJ2-3, with 16 positions matching TRBD2. CDR1 is SGHTA and CDR2 is FQGNSA in the germline V gene. V lost 8 bases to trimming and J lost 5 bases; unmatched junction nucleotides: 7. The CDR3 is made up of 16 amino acids. CDR3 nucleotides: TGTGCCAGCTCCTCGGGACTAGCGGGAGGGATAGATACGCAGTATTTT. Its translation is CASSSGLAGGIDTQYF.

The chain has TRBV10-1 and TRBJ2-3; D might be TRBD2 (6 bases). CDR1 is WNHNN and CDR2 is SYGVQD in the germline V gene (reference sequence). This CDR3 spans 15 amino acids. V was trimmed by 2 bases and J by 0 bases, leaving 9 bases between them. CDR3 sequence: CASSEIGTSTDTQYF. The DNA for the CDR3 is TGCGCCAGCAGTGAGATAGGGACTAGCACAGATACGCAGTATTTT.

The V gene is TRBV6-6, the J gene TRBJ2-7; maybe TRBD2 (5 bases). Trimming stripped 5 bases from V and 5 bases from J, with 13 bases between. This CDR3 contains 13 residues. The germline CDR1 and CDR2 sequences are MNHNY and SVGAGI (reference sequence). The CDR3 spells CASSPPGVHEQYF. The DNA of the CDR3 is TGTGCCAGCAGTCCCCCCGGGGTTCACGAGCAGTACTTC.

Regarding this clone: This same CDR3 is encoded by further DNA sequences in the sample. The chain has TRBV27 and TRBJ2-7; TRBD1 is a possible D gene (5 bases). This CDR3 region has 14 residues. The ends were cut back, 1 base at V and 3 bases at J, with 10 bases in the middle. Germline assignment: CDR1 MNHEY and CDR2 SMNVEV (reference sequence). Written as DNA, the CDR3 is TGTGCCAGCAGTTTATTTAGGGGAAGCTACGAGCAGTACTTC. Encoded protein: CASSLFRGSYEQYF.

This chain uses TRBV19 with TRBJ2-7; weak D call: TRBD1 (6 bases). CDR1 and CDR2 (germline): LNHDA, SQIVND (reference sequence). The CDR3 is 15 residues long. The V end lost 1 base, the J end lost 0 bases, and 10 bases lay between the germline ends. The CDR3 loop reads CASSIVGQSSYEQYF. Here the CDR3 DNA reads TGTGCCAGTAGTATAGTTGGACAGAGCTCCTACGAGCAGTACTTC. The full variable domain, completed using reference TRBV19 and TRBJ2-7, is DGGITQSPKYLFRKEGQNVTLSCEQNLNHDAMYWYRQDPGQGLRLIYYSQIVNDFQKGDIAEGYSVSREKKESFPLTVTSAQKNPTAFYLCASSIVGQSSYEQYFGPGTRLTVT.

The chain uses TRBV10-3 and TRBJ1-5, with a weak D call TRBD1 (5 bases). Germline V gene lookup returns CDR1 ENHRY and CDR2 SYGVKD. The CDR3 has 14 residues. The V end lost 3 bases, the J end lost 5 bases, and 11 bases lay between the germline ends. In DNA form, the CDR3 reads TGTGCCATCAGTGATGGGGGAATGGATCAGCCCCAGCATTTT. Its translation: CAISDGGMDQPQHF.

The chain recombines TRBV30 with TRBJ1-5; the D gene is possibly TRBD1 (6 bases). Trimming took 3 bases from V and 0 from J, leaving 21 bases between them. Looked up from germline, CDR1 is GTSNPN and CDR2 is SVGIG (reference sequence). This CDR3 comprises 18 residues. The CDR3 here is CAWRPRQGQGHSNQPQHF. CDR3 nucleotide sequence: TGTGCCTGGAGACCACGTCAGGGCCAGGGGCATAGCAATCAGCCCCAGCATTTT.

The chain recombines TRBV18 with TRBJ2-1; 11 positions match TRBD2. Germline loops: CDR1 KGHSH, CDR2 LQKENI. CDR3 size: 16 residues. Germline trimming cut 6 bases from V and 5 bases from J; bases unmatched to any gene: 9. CDR3 region: CASSLGLAGGDNEQFF. Written as DNA, the CDR3 is TGTGCCAGCTCGCTCGGGCTAGCGGGAGGAGACAATGAGCAGTTCTTC.

This chain connects TRBV5-1 to TRBJ2-7; a weak D match, TRBD2 (6 bases). This CDR3 has 18 amino acids. Trimming took off 0 bases at V and 1 base at J, with 20 bases between the two ends. Germline values: CDR1 SGHRS, CDR2 YFSETQ. Here the CDR3 reads CASSLVGASAVLSYEQYF. For the CDR3, the DNA is TGCGCCAGCAGCTTGGTAGGCGCTAGCGCCGTACTGTCCTACGAGCAGTACTTC.

The chain combines TRBV9 with TRBJ2-5, with TRBD2 matching 8 bases. V lost 1 base and J lost 4; bases outside the gene matches: 9. The length of the CDR3 is 16 residues. CDR1 and CDR2 (germline): SGDLS, YYNGEE. CDR3 in amino acids: CASSVSAGAVGETQYF. The CDR3 DNA reads TGTGCCAGCAGCGTATCAGCGGGGGCCGTCGGAGAGACCCAGTACTTC.

This clone was detected only once. The genes are TRBV9 and TRBJ2-2; D is possibly TRBD2 (5 bases). CDR1 is SGDLS, CDR2 YYNGEE, per germline. With 0 bases removed from V and 7 bases from J, the gap between germline ends came to 10 bases. CDR3 length: 14 amino acids. Written as DNA, the CDR3 is TGTGCCAGCAGCGTAGTGGGAGTTAACGGGGAGCTGTTTTTT. This sequence encodes CASSVVGVNGELFF.

The chain is built from TRBV7-9 and TRBJ2-3, with 8 bases identical to TRBD2. Per the germline V gene, CDR1 is SEHNR and CDR2 is FQNEAQ (reference sequence). The CDR3 has 18 residues. Trimming at V came to 2 bases and at J to 0 bases, leaving 10 bases not matched to a gene. CDR3 sequence reads: CASSLSPTTSASTDTQYF. The CDR3 DNA reads TGTGCCAGCAGCTTATCCCCGACGACTAGCGCAAGCACAGATACGCAGTATTTT. Filled out from reference TRBV7-9 and TRBJ2-3, the complete variable domain reads DTGVSQNPRHKITKRGQNVTFRCDPISEHNRLYWYRQTLGQGPEFLTYFQNEAQLEKSRLLSDRFSAERPKGSFSTLEIQRTEQGDSAMYLCASSLSPTTSASTDTQYFGPGTRLTVL.

Remarks on this clone: The same CDR3 also results from other DNA sequences found in this sample. This sequence joins TRBV18 and TRBJ1-1, with D unresolved. Trimming shortened V by 3 bases and J by 1 base, and 6 bases separated the two germline ends. Germline lookup yields CDR1 KGHSH and CDR2 LQKENI. The CDR3 consists of 13 residues. The CDR3 nucleotides read TGTGCCAGCTCACCCCAGGAGAACACTGAAGCTTTCTTT. Its translation: CASSPQENTEAFF.